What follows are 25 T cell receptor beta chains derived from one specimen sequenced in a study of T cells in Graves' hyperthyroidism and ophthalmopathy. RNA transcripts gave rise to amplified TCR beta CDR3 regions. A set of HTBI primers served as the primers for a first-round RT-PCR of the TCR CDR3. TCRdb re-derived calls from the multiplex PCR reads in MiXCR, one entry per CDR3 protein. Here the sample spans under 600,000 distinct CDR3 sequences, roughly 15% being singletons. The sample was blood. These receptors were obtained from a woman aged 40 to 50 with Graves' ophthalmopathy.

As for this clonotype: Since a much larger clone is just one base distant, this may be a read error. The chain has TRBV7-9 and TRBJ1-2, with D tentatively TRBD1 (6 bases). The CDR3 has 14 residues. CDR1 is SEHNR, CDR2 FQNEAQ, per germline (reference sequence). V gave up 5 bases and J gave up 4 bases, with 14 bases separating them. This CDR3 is CASSRGGGGYGYTF. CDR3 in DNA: TGTGCCAGCAGCAGGGGCGGGGGCGGCTATGGCTACACCTTC.

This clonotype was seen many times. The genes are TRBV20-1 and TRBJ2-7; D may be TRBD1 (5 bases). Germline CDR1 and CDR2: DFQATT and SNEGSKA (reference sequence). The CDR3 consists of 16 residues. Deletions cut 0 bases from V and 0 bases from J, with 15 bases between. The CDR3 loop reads CSARDYAGKSSYEQYF. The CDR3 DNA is TGCAGTGCTAGAGATTACGCAGGGAAGAGCTCCTACGAGCAGTACTTC.

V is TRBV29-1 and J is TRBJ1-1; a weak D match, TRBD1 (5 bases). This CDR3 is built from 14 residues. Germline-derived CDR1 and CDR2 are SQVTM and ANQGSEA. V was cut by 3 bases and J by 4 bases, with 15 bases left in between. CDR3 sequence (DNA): TGCAGCGTTGAGGAGGGGACGATTTCCACTGAAGCTTTCTTT. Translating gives CSVEEGTISTEAFF.

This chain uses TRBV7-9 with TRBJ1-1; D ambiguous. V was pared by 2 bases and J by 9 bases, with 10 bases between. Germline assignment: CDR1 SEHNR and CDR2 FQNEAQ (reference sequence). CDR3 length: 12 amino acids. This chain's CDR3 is CASSLSGSKAFF. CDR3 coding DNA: TGTGCCAGCAGCTTATCTGGCAGCAAAGCTTTCTTT.

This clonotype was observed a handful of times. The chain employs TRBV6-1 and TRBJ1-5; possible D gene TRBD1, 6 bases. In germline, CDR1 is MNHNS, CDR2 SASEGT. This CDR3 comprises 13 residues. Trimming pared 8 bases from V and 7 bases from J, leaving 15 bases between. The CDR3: CASRAGQGQPQHF. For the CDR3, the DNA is TGTGCCAGCCGCGCAGGGCAGGGGCAGCCCCAGCATTTT.

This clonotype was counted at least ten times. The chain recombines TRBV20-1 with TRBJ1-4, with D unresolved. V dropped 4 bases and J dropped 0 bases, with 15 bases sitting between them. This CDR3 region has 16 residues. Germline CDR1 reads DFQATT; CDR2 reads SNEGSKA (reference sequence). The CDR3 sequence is CSATPLSRTTNEKLFF. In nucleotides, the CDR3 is TGCAGTGCTACCCCTCTCAGCAGGACAACTAATGAAAAACTGTTTTTT.

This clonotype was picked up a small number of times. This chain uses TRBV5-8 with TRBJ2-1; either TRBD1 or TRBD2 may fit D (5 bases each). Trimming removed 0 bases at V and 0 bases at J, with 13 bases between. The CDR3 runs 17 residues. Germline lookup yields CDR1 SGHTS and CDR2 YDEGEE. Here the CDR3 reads CASSLEPGPISYNEQFF. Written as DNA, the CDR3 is TGTGCCAGCAGCTTGGAACCGGGACCCATCTCCTACAATGAGCAGTTCTTC.

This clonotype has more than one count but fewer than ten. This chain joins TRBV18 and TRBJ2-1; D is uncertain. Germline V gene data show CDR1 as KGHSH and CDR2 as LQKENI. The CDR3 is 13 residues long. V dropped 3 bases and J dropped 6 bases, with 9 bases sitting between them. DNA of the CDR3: TGTGCCAGCTCACCGGTAGGCCTCAATGAGCAGTTCTTC. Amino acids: CASSPVGLNEQFF.

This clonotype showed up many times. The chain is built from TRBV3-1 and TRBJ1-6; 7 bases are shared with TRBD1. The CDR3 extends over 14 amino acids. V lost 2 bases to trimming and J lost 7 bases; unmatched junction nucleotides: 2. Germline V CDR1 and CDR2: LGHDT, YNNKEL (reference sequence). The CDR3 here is CASSQRGQNSPLHF. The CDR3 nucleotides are TGTGCCAGCAGCCAAAGGGGACAGAATTCACCCCTCCACTTT. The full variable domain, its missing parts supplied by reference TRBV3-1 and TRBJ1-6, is DTAVSQTPKYLVTQMGNDKSIKCEQNLGHDTMYWYKQDSKKFLKIMFSYNNKELIINETVPNRFSPKSPDKAHLNLHINSLELGDSAVYFCASSQRGQNSPLHFGNGTRLTVT.

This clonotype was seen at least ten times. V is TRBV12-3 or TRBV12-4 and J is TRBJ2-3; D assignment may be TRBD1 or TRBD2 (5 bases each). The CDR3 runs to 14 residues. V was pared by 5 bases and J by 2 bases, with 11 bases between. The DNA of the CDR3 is TGTGCCAGCAGTCTGGTGGGGGTCACAGATACGCAGTATTTT. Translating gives CASSLVGVTDTQYF.

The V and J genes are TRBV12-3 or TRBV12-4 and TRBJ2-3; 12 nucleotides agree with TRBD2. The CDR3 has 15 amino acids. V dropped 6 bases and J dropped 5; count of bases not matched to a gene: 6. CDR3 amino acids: CASSPTSGGLDTQYF. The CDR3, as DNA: TGTGCCAGCAGCCCGACTAGCGGGGGCCTAGATACGCAGTATTTT.

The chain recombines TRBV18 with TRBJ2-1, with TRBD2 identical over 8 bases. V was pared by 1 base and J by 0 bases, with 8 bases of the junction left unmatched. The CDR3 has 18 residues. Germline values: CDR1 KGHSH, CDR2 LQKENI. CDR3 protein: CASSPRLAGGNSYNEQFF. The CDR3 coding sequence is TGTGCCAGCTCACCACGTCTAGCGGGCGGTAACTCCTACAATGAGCAGTTCTTC.

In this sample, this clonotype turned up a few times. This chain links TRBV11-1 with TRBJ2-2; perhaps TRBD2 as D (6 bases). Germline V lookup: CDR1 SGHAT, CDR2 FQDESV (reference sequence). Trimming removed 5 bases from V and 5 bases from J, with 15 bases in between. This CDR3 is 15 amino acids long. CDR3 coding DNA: TGTGCCAGCAGCCAACCCGGGGGATGGACCGGGGAGCTGTTTTTT. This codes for CASSQPGGWTGELFF.

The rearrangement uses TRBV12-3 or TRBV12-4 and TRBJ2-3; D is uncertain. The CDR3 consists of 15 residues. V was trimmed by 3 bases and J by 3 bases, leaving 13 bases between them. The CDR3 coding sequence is TGTGCCAGCAGTTTGGAGAGGAGTGGTACAGATACGCAGTATTTT. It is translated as CASSLERSGTDTQYF.

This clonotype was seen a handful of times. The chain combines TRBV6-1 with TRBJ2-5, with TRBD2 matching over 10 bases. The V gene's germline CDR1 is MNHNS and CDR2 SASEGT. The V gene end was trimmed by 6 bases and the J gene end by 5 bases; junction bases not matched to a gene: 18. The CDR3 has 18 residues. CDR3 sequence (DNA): TGTGCCAGCAGCACAAATCCGGGACTAGCGACTCGTGGCGAGACCCAGTACTTC. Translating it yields CASSTNPGLATRGETQYF.

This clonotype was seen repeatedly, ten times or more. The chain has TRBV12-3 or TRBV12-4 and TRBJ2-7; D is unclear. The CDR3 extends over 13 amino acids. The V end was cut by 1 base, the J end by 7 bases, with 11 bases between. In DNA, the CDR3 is TGTGCCAGCAGTTTAGGTCTCCAACGGGAGCAGTACTTC. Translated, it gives CASSLGLQREQYF.

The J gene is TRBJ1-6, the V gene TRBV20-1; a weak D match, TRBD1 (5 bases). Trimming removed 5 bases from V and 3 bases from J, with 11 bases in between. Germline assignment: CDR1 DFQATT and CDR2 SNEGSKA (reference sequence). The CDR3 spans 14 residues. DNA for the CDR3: TGCAGTGCTCCCGCTCAGGGCTATAATTCACCCCTCCACTTT. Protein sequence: CSAPAQGYNSPLHF.

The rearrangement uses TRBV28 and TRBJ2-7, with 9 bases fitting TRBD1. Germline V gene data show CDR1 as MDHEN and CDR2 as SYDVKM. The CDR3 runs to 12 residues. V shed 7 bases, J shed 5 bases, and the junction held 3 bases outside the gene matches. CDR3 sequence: CASNTGGDEQYF. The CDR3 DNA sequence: TGTGCCAGCAATACAGGGGGCGACGAGCAGTACTTC.

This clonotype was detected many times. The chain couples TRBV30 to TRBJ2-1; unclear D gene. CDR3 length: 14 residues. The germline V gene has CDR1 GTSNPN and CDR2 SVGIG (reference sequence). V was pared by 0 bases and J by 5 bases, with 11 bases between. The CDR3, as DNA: TGTGCCTGGAGTGTACTTGCGGAAGACAATGAGCAGTTCTTC. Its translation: CAWSVLAEDNEQFF.

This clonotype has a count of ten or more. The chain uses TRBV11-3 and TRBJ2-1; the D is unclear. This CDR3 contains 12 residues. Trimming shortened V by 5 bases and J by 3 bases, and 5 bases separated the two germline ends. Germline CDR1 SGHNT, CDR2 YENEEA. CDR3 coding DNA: TGTGCCAGCAGCCGGGTCTACAATGAGCAGTTCTTC. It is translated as CASSRVYNEQFF.

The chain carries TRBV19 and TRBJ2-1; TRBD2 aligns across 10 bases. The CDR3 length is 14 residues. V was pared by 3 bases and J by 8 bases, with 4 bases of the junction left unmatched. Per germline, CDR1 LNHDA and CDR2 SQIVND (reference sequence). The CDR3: CASSILAGEHEQFF. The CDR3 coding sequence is TGTGCCAGTAGTATCCTAGCGGGAGAACATGAGCAGTTCTTC.

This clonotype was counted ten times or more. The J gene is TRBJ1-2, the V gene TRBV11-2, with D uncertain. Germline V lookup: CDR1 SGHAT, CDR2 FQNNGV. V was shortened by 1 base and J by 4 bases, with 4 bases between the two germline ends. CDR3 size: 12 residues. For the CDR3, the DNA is TGTGCCAGCAGCTTAGGTCTCTATGGCTACACCTTC. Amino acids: CASSLGLYGYTF.

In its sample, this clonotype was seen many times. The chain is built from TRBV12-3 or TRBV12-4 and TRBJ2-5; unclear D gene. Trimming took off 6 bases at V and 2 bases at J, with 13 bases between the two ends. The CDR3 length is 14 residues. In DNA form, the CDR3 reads TGTGCCAGCAGATTTCGCGGCTCTCAAGAGACCCAGTACTTC. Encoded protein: CASRFRGSQETQYF.

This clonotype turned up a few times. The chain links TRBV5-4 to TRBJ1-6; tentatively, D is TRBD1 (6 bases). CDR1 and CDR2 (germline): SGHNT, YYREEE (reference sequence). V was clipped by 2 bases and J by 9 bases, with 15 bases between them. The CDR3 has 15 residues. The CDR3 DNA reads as TGTGCCAGCAGCTTCTCGACAGGAGTCGGTTCACCCCTCCACTTT. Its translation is CASSFSTGVGSPLHF.

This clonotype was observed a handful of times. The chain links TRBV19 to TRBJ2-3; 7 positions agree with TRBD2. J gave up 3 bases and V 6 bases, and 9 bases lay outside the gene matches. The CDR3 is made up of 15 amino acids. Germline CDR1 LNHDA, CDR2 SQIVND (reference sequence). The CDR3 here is CASRETLAWTDTQYF. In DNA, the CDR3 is TGTGCCAGTAGGGAGACACTAGCGTGGACAGATACGCAGTATTTT.